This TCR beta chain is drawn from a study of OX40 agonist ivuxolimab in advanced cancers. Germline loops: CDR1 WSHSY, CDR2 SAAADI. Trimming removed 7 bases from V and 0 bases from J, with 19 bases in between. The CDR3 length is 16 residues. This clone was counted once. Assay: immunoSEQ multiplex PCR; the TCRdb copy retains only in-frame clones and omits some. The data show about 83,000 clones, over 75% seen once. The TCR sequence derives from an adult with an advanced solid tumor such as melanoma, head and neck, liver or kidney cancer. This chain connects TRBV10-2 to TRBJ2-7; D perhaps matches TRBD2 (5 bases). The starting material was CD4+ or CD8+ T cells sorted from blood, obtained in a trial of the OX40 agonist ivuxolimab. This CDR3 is CASKGGGPTGSYEQYF. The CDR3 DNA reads TGCGCCAGCAAGGGTGGCGGGCCGACGGGCTCCTACGAGCAGTACTTC.